The 9 T cell receptor beta chains presented below share a single source sample, sequenced in a study of CD8+ T cells in alopecia areata. RNA was isolated and reverse transcribed to cDNA, the sequencing template. Sequencing used immunoSEQ multiplex PCR; TCRdb keeps in-frame clones, though not all of them. The sample shows 150,000 to 200,000 clones, roughly 62% of them seen only once. Treatment reported: oral pan-JAK inhibitor, 5-10 mg twice daily. Specimen: CD8+ T cells sorted from blood, collected at week 24, from a patient treated with tofacitinib. The receptors come from a human donor with alopecia areata.

This clone was counted a single time. This specimen includes other DNA sequences encoding the same CDR3. The chain couples TRBV7-6 to TRBJ1-1; 7 positions agree with TRBD1. The CDR3 runs 14 residues. CDR1 is SGHVS and CDR2 is FNYEAQ in the germline V gene. The trim removed 1 base at V and 11 bases at J, leaving 10 bases unmatched. The CDR3 loop reads CASSLVSDRVGAFF. For the CDR3, the DNA is TGTGCCAGCAGCTTAGTCTCCGACAGGGTTGGCGCTTTCTTT.

The rearrangement joins TRBV13 to TRBJ1-1, with a tentative D call TRBD1 (5 bases). This CDR3 is built from 10 residues. Trimming removed 8 bases at V and 4 bases at J, with 5 bases between. Germline lookup yields CDR1 PRHDT and CDR2 FYEKMQ (reference sequence). CDR3 sequence reads: CASGGTEAFF. CDR3 coding DNA: TGTGCCAGCGGGGGCACTGAAGCTTTCTTT.

The gene calls are TRBV7-9 and TRBJ2-1; TRBD2 matches 7 bases. The length of the CDR3 is 13 residues. CDR1 SEHNR and CDR2 FQNEAQ come from the germline V gene (reference sequence). Losses at the gene ends were 3 bases for V and 7 bases for J; bases not matched to a gene: 3. This CDR3 is CASSLGGINEQFF. The CDR3 DNA reads as TGTGCCAGCAGCTTGGGGGGGATAAATGAGCAGTTCTTC.

The chain couples TRBV7-9 to TRBJ2-1; D is uncertain. Trimming cost V 0 bases and J 11 bases, with 8 bases left between them. Germline V gene sequence: CDR1 SEHNR, CDR2 FQNEAQ (reference sequence). This CDR3 spans 12 amino acids. The CDR3 region is CASSLAAQKQFF. CDR3 DNA: TGTGCCAGCAGCTTAGCTGCGCAGAAGCAGTTCTTC.

This clone was detected a few times. This sample also contains other DNA sequences that code for the same CDR3. The chain links TRBV29-1 to TRBJ2-5; D is possibly TRBD2 (6 bases). The CDR3 length is 13 residues. Germline V CDR1 and CDR2: SQVTM, ANQGSEA. Trimming stripped 0 bases from V and 2 bases from J, with 7 bases between. CDR3 amino acids: CSVEDRGQETQYF. The CDR3 DNA sequence: TGCAGCGTTGAAGATCGGGGGCAAGAGACCCAGTACTTC.

This clone was observed a handful of times. The chain couples TRBV7-9 to TRBJ2-2; perhaps D is TRBD1 or TRBD2 (5 bases each). CDR1 is SEHNR and CDR2 is FQNEAQ in the germline V gene (reference sequence). The ends were cut back, 8 bases at V and 8 bases at J, with 12 bases in the middle. The length of the CDR3 is 12 residues. The CDR3 reads CASGDHRGELFF. The CDR3 nucleotides are TGTGCCAGCGGGGACCACCGGGGGGAGCTGTTTTTT.

The rearrangement uses TRBV27 and TRBJ1-6; the D is unclear. V was shortened by 3 bases and J by 11 bases, with 8 bases between the two germline ends. CDR1 MNHEY and CDR2 SMNVEV come from the germline V gene (reference sequence). The CDR3 covers 12 residues. CDR3 in amino acids: CASSFMVAPLHF. The CDR3 bases are TGTGCCAGCAGTTTCATGGTGGCACCCCTCCACTTT.

This clone has only a few counts. The J gene is TRBJ2-7, the V gene TRBV2; TRBD2 agrees at 9 bases. The V and J ends lost 3 bases and 4 bases, in that order; junction bases with no gene match: 4. The CDR3 has 14 residues. CDR1 is SNHLY, CDR2 FYNNEI, per germline. CDR3 bases: TGTGCCAGCAGTGAGGTAGCGGGGGTTTACGAGCAGTACTTC. As protein: CASSEVAGVYEQYF.

The chain uses TRBV4-1 and TRBJ2-7; tentative D call: TRBD2 (6 bases). This CDR3 is 14 amino acids long. Germline CDR1 MGHRA, CDR2 YSYEKL. The V gene lost 4 bases and the J gene lost 1 base, with 11 bases spanning the gap. CDR3 sequence: CASSLADTSYEQYF. The CDR3 region has the DNA TGCGCCAGCAGCCTAGCGGACACTTCCTACGAGCAGTACTTC.